Included here is one TCR beta chain sequence, with context. This clone's antigen is unknown. No base-level quality is on record; no much larger clone is a single base apart. The germline V gene (reference sequence) gives CDR1 as SEHNR and CDR2 as FQNEAQ. The trim is 2 bases for V and 0 bases for J, with a gap of 10 bases between the germline ends. The CDR3 has 15 amino acids, counting the end cysteine and phenylalanine. The read is trimmed to its CDR3 DNA, 45 bases read in frame from base 1. This entry belongs to a study of blood T cell repertoires in COVID-19 (dated by TCRdb to about 2020). In the study overall: The collaborator samples originated in the United States, Italy and Spain and spanned the acute and convalescent phases of COVID-19. Where HLA class I and class II types were available, the types were taken from metadata supplied by the sample provider, not from assay-based typing. Subjects who had been exposed to COVID-19, were actively infected with it, or had recovered from it provided the deeply sampled blood TCRbeta repertoires that made up the dataset. The prospective study material was composed of cDNA or gDNA derived from T cells, B-cell-depleted T cells, or PBMCs. Samples came from the ongoing ImmuneRACE study (first 160 participants) plus 1,254 subjects from 6 global collaborators. A de-identified subject ID, COVID-19 status, age in years and sex were almost always included in the sample metadata. The repertoires were released in a freely available public database meant as a resource for research on the immune response to SARS-CoV-2. On the study overall, not on this receptor specifically: The amount of clinical and demographic metadata varied by source and participant and was provided uncurated.

TCRbeta CDR3 regions were amplified from genomic DNA by means of the immunoSEQ Assay, a bias-controlled multiplex PCR. Per the authors' processing: Within the assay, amplification of reference gene primers was used to estimate how many nucleated cells each sample contained. To quantify the absolute abundance of each unique TCRbeta CDR3 rearrangement, sequence reads were collapsed and filtered. Productive Simpson clonality was computed per sample as the square root of Simpson's diversity index over productive rearrangements. This immuneACCESS table, as held by TCRdb, lists in-frame sequences with V and J called but not all clones. Of the missing ones, under half trace to an unresolved V gene in checked studies; the others have no known cause. D and trimming were read from the DNA, whereas the V and J calls and clone size are those reported in that table. The sample table holds 100,000 to 130,000 clones, of which around 80% were seen once. 4.3% of the sample rests with the top ten.

Each collaborating institution followed its own protocols to collect whole blood in K2EDTA tubes. For TCRbeta analysis, collaborator samples were shipped as frozen whole blood, as isolated PBMCs, or as DNA extracted from either sample type. The source is a man in his 70s with acute or convalescent COVID-19. The V and J genes are TRBV7-9 and TRBJ1-1; the D gene remains uncertain. The material sequenced was peripheral blood. The nucleotide sequence is TGTGCCAGCAGCTTACAGAGCGCACTGAACACTGAAGCTTTCTTT. Its protein product is CASSLQSALNTEAFF.